This TCR beta chain was captured in a study of cytomegalovirus exposure and HLA in healthy donors. Participants comprised healthy donors of bone marrow. Although they were nominally healthy when sampled, donors likely had unrecorded immune exposures. As to this clone: Its antigen is undetermined.

PCR primers comprised 60 Vbeta and 13 Jbeta primers. Sequencing was performed with immunoSEQ multiplex PCR; in TCRdb, only in-frame clones are kept and a portion is missing. The table has 35,000 to 55,000 clones, 60% to 80% seen once. Findings and limits, study-wide: It was 150 to 200 TCR beta chains that were listed as cytomegalovirus-associated.

Trimming took off 3 bases at V and 4 bases at J, with 15 bases between the two ends. Germline assignment: CDR1 SGHTA and CDR2 FQGNSA. The CDR3 length is 15 residues. Source material: PBMCs. The sequence was obtained from a young man in good health and CMV-seronegative. This chain joins TRBV7-2 and TRBJ2-5; maybe TRBD1 (5 bases). The CDR3: CASSFASTEAETQYF. CDR3 nucleotide sequence: TGTGCCAGCAGCTTTGCTTCGACAGAGGCAGAGACCCAGTACTTC.